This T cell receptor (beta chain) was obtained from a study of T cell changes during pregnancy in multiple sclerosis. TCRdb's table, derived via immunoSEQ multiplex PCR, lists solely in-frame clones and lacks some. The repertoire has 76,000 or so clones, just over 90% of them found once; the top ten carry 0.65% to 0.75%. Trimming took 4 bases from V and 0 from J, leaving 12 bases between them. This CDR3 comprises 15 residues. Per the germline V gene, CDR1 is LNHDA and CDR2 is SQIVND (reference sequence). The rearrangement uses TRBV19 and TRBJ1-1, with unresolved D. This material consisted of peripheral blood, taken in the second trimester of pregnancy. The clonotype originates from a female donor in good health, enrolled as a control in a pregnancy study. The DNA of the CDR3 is TGTGCCAGTAGTAGGAGGAGCGCAATGAACACTGAAGCTTTCTTT. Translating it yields CASSRRSAMNTEAFF.